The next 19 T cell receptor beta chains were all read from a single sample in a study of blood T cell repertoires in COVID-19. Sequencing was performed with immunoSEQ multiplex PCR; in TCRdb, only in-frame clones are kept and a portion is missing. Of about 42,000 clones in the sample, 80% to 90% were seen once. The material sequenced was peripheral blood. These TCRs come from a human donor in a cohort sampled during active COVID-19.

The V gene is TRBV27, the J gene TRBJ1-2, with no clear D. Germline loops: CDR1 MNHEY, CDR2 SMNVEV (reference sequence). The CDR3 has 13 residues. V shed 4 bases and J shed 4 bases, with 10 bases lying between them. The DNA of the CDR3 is TGTGCCAGCAGTTCTTTCCGGGGCTATGGCTACACCTTC. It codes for CASSSFRGYGYTF.

CDR3 nucleotide sequence: TGTGCCAGCACCCCTCGGGACAGGGAGCGCTACACCTTC. Protein: CASTPRDRERYTF. This sequence joins TRBV19 and TRBJ1-2; 9 bases line up with TRBD1. The CDR3 runs to 13 residues. Trimming removed 9 bases from V and 9 bases from J; junction bases left unmatched: 11. From germline, CDR1 is LNHDA and CDR2 SQIVND (reference sequence).

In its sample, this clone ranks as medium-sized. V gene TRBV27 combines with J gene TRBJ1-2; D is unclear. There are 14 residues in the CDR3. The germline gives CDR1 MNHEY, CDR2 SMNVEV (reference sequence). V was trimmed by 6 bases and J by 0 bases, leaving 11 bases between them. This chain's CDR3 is CASRPSVPNYGYTF. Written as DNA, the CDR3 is TGTGCCAGCAGGCCCAGTGTTCCTAACTATGGCTACACCTTC.

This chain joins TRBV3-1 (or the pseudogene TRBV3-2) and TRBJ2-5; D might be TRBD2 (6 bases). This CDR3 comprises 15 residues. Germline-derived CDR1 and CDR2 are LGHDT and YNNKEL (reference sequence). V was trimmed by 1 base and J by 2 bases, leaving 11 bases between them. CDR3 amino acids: CASSQGSGLQETQYF. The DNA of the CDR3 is TGTGCCAGCAGCCAAGGGTCCGGACTACAAGAGACCCAGTACTTC.

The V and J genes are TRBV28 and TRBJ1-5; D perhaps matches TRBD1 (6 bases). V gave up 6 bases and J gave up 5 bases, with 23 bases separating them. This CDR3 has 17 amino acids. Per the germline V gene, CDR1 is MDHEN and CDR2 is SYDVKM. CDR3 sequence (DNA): TGTGCCAGCAGGCATTCTCGTCTCACAGGGAACCATCAGCCCCAGCATTTT. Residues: CASRHSRLTGNHQPQHF. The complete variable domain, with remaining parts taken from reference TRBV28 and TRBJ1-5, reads DVKVTQSSRYLVKRTGEKVFLECVQDMDHENMFWYRQDPGLGLRLIYFSYDVKMKEKGDIPEGYSVSREKKERFSLILESASTNQTSMYLCASRHSRLTGNHQPQHFGDGTRLSIL.

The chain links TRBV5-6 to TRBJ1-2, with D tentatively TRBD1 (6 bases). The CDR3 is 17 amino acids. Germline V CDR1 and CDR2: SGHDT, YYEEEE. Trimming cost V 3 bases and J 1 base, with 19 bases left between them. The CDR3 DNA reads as TGTGCCAGCAGCTCACGTCCTCAGGGGATTGTTAACTATGGCTACACCTTC. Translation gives CASSSRPQGIVNYGYTF.

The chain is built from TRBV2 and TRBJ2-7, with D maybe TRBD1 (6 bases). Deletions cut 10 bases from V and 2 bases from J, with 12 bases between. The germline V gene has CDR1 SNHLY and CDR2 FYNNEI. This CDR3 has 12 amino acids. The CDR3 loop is CATRTVTYEQYF. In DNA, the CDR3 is TGTGCCACCCGGACAGTTACCTACGAGCAGTACTTC. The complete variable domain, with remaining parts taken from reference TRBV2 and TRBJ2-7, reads EPEVTQTPSHQVTQMGQEVILRCVPISNHLYFYWYRQILGQKVEFLVSFYNNEISEKSEIFDDQFSVERPDGSNFTLKIRSTKLEDSAMYFCATRTVTYEQYFGPGTRLTVT.

CDR3 DNA sequence: TGTGCCATCAGCCCCAGGGGCTCCTACGAGCAGTACTTC. Translated, it gives CAISPRGSYEQYF. V and J are TRBV10-3 and TRBJ2-7; TRBD1 might be the D (6 bases). The V end lost 6 bases, the J end lost 0 bases, and 9 bases lay between the germline ends. CDR3 length: 13 residues. Germline V gives CDR1 ENHRY, CDR2 SYGVKD.

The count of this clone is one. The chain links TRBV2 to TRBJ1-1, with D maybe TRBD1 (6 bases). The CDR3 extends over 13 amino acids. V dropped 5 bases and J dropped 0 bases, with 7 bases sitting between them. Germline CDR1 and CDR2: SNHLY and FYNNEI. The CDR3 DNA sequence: TGTGCCAGCAGTTGGACAGTGAACACTGAAGCTTTCTTT. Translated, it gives CASSWTVNTEAFF.

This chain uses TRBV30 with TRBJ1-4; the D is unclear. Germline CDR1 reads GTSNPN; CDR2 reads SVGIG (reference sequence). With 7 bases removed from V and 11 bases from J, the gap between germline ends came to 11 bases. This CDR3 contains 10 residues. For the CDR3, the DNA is TGTGCCTCTTCCCAAGAGAAACTGTTTTTT. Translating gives CASSQEKLFF.

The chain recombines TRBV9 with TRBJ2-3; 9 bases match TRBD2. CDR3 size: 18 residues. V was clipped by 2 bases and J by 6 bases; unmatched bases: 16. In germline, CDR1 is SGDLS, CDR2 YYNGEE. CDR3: CASSVFELAGVRADTQYF. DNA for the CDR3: TGTGCCAGCAGCGTGTTCGAGTTAGCGGGAGTCCGGGCGGATACGCAGTATTTT.

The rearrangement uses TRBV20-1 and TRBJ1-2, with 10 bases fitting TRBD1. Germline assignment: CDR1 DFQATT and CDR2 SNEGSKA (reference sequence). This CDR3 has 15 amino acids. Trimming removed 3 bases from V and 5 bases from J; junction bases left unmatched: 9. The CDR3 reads CSASIVGQGVYGYTF. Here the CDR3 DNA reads TGCAGTGCTAGTATTGTTGGACAGGGGGTGTATGGCTACACCTTC.

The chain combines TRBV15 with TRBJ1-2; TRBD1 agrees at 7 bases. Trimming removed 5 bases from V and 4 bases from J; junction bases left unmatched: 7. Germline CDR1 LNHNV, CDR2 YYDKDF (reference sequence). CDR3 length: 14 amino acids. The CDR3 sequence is CATSYTQGVYGYTF. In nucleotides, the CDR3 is TGTGCCACCAGCTATACTCAGGGGGTCTATGGCTACACCTTC.

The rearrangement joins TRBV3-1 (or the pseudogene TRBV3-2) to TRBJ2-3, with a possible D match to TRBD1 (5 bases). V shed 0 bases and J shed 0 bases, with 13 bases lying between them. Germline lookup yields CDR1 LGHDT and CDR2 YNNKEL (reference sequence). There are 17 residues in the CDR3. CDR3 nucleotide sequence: TGTGCCAGCAGCCAAGATAGGAACAGGATAAGCACAGATACGCAGTATTTT. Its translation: CASSQDRNRISTDTQYF.

CDR3 in DNA: TGTGCCAGCAGCGGGACTAGCGGGGGGGCCGGTACAGATACGCAGTATTTT. This sequence encodes CASSGTSGGAGTDTQYF. The J gene is TRBJ2-3, the V gene TRBV9, with 15 bases matching TRBD2. The germline gives CDR1 SGDLS, CDR2 YYNGEE. J gave up 3 bases and V 3 bases, and 5 bases lay outside the gene matches. The CDR3 totals 17 residues.

In nucleotides, the CDR3 is TGCGCCAGCAGCCTGGACCCGGGACTTGACACTGAAGCTTTCTTT. Translated, it gives CASSLDPGLDTEAFF. This chain uses TRBV4-1 with TRBJ1-1, with D possibly TRBD1 on 5 matching bases. Germline V gene lookup returns CDR1 MGHRA and CDR2 YSYEKL. The CDR3 length is 15 residues. Trimming took off 4 bases at V and 3 bases at J, with 15 bases between the two ends.

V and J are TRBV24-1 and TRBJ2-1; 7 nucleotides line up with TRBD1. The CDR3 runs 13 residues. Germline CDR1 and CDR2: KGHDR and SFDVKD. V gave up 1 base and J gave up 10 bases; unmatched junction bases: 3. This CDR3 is CATSDLGGPEQFF. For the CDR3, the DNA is TGTGCCACCAGTGATTTAGGGGGCCCCGAGCAGTTCTTC.

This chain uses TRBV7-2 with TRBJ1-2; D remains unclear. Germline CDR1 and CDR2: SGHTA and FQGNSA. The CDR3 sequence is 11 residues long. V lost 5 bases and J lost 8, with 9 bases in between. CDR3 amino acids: CASSRGGGYTF. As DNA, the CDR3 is TGTGCCAGCAGCCGAGGAGGCGGCTACACCTTC. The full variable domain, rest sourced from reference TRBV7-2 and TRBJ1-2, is GAGVSQSPSNKVTEKGKDVELRCDPISGHTALYWYRQSLGQGLEFLIYFQGNSAPDKSGLPSDRFSAERTGGSVSTLTIQRTQQEDSAVYLCASSRGGGYTFGSGTRLTVV.

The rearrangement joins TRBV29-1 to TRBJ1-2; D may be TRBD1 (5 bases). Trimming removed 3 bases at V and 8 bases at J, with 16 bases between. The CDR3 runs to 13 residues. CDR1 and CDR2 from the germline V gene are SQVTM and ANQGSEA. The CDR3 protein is CSVDGDFLWGYTF. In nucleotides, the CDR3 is TGCAGCGTTGATGGGGACTTCCTCTGGGGCTACACCTTC.